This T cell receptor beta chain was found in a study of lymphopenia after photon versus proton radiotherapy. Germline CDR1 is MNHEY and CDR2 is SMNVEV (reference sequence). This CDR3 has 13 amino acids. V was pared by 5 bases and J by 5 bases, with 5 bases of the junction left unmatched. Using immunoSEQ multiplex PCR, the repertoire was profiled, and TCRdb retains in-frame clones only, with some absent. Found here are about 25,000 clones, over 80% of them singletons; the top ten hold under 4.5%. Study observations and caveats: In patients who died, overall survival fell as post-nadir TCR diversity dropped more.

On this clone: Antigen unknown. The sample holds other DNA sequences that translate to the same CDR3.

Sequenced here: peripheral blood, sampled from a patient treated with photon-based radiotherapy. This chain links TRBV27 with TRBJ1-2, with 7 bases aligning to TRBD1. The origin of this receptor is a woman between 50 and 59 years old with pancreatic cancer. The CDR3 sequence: CASSRPGQYGYTF. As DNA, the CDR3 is TGTGCCAGCAGTCGGCCGGGACAGTATGGCTACACCTTC.